This TCR beta chain was recovered during a study of blood T cell repertoires in COVID-19. Across the whole study: In each case, the material was cDNA or gDNA derived from T cells, B-cell-depleted T cells, or PBMCs.

The table came from immunoSEQ multiplex PCR; TCRdb's copy has only in-frame clones and leaves some out. The sample lists roughly 150,000 clones, under 90% occurring once. Germline loops: CDR1 PRHDT, CDR2 FYEKMQ (reference sequence). The CDR3 is 15 amino acids. V dropped 8 bases and J dropped 2 bases, with 18 bases sitting between them. The gene calls are TRBV13 and TRBJ1-1; D unclear. Sequencing was carried out using PBMCs or T cells enriched from blood (not recorded which). The sequence was collected from a man aged 55 to 70 who had recovered from COVID-19. This CDR3 reads CASPTGGRGNTEAFF. For the CDR3, the DNA is TGTGCCAGCCCTACCGGAGGGCGGGGAAACACTGAAGCTTTCTTT. The full variable domain, with the rest looked up from reference TRBV13 and TRBJ1-1, is AAGVIQSPRHLIKEKRETATLKCYPIPRHDTVYWYQQGPGQDPQFLISFYEKMQSDKGSIPDRFSAQQFSDYHSELNMSSLELGDSALYFCASPTGGRGNTEAFFGQGTRLTVV.